The 24 T cell receptor beta chains given below trace back to one sample, sequenced in a study. MiXCR, run by TCRdb on the RT-PCR reads, gives a single entry per CDR3 protein. The sample records around 700,000 distinct CDR3 sequences, approximately 15% being singletons. Sequencing was done on a sample of memory CD4+ T cells from blood. Receptor source: a female donor in good health, serving as a healthy control.

This clonotype was seen more than once but under ten times. The chain couples TRBV7-7 to TRBJ2-5; 8 bases are shared with TRBD1. The CDR3 has 16 amino acids. From germline, CDR1 is SSHAT and CDR2 FNYEAQ (reference sequence). V dropped 5 bases and J dropped 2; count of bases not matched to a gene: 10. In DNA, the CDR3 is TGTGCCAGCAGCATTACCGGGACAGGAAAGCAAGAGACCCAGTACTTC. Protein product: CASSITGTGKQETQYF.

This clonotype was seen more than once but under ten times. The chain is built from TRBV7-2 and TRBJ2-3, with D unresolved. V dropped 1 base and J dropped 6 bases, with 11 bases sitting between them. This CDR3 contains 14 residues. Per the germline V gene, CDR1 is SGHTA and CDR2 is FQGNSA. This CDR3 is CASSLERTQDTQYF. The CDR3 DNA sequence: TGTGCCAGCAGCTTAGAGAGGACGCAGGATACGCAGTATTTT.

The CDR3 sequence: CASSYPSLRKQETQYF. In DNA form, the CDR3 reads TGTGCCAGCAGTTACCCGTCCCTCAGAAAACAAGAGACCCAGTACTTC. V and J are TRBV6-2 or TRBV6-3 and TRBJ2-5; D gene ambiguous. The CDR3 contains 16 residues. The V gene lost 2 bases and the J gene lost 2 bases, with 15 bases spanning the gap. CDR1 and CDR2 from the germline V gene are MNHEY and SVGEGT.

This clonotype has just a few counts. The chain uses TRBV12-3 or TRBV12-4 and TRBJ1-2; D perhaps matches TRBD1 (6 bases). CDR3 size: 13 residues. V lost 6 bases and J lost 8, with 16 bases in between. This chain's CDR3 is CASSLRWDKGYTF. The CDR3 DNA is TGTGCCAGCAGCTTGCGTTGGGACAAAGGCTACACCTTC.

This clonotype was observed a handful of times. This chain uses TRBV27 with TRBJ2-7, with 8 bases aligning to TRBD1. V lost 0 bases and J lost 3; bases outside the gene matches: 7. Germline loops: CDR1 MNHEY, CDR2 SMNVEV (reference sequence). CDR3 length: 16 residues. The CDR3 spells CASSLSWTGSSYEQYF. The CDR3 bases are TGTGCCAGCAGTTTATCCTGGACAGGGTCTAGCTACGAGCAGTACTTC.

V gene TRBV29-1 combines with J gene TRBJ1-5, with TRBD1 identical over 11 bases. V lost 6 bases, J lost 6 bases, and 7 bases stayed unmatched. Germline CDR1 is SQVTM and CDR2 is ANQGSEA. This CDR3 comprises 14 residues. The CDR3 DNA is TGCAGCGTCGCCGGACAGGGGGCAGGTCAGCCCCAGCATTTT. As protein: CSVAGQGAGQPQHF. The whole variable domain, remainder taken from reference TRBV29-1 and TRBJ1-5, is SAVISQKPSRDICQRGTSLTIQCQVDSQVTMMFWYRQQPGQSLTLIATANQGSEATYESGFVIDKFPISRPNLTFSTLTVSNMSPEDSSIYLCSVAGQGAGQPQHFGDGTRLSIL.

V usage is TRBV7-6 and J usage is TRBJ1-6; 7 bases fit TRBD1. V lost 3 bases to trimming and J lost 6 bases; unmatched junction nucleotides: 8. CDR3 size: 16 residues. CDR1 is SGHVS, CDR2 FNYEAQ, per germline. The DNA for the CDR3 is TGTGCCAGCAGCTTGGACACCAGGGGGTCTAATTCACCCCTCCACTTT. This sequence encodes CASSLDTRGSNSPLHF.

The chain couples TRBV5-4 to TRBJ2-1, with a weak D call TRBD1 (6 bases). Germline assignment: CDR1 SGHNT and CDR2 YYREEE (reference sequence). Trimming pared 4 bases from V and 4 bases from J, leaving 12 bases between. The CDR3 contains 14 residues. The chain's CDR3 is CASSPPQGYNEQFF. In DNA, the CDR3 is TGTGCCAGCAGCCCACCACAGGGATACAATGAGCAGTTCTTC.

The chain is built from TRBV7-6 and TRBJ2-6; possible D gene TRBD2, 6 bases. This CDR3 spans 16 amino acids. Germline lookup yields CDR1 SGHVS and CDR2 FNYEAQ. Trimming removed 1 base from V and 2 bases from J, with 9 bases in between. As DNA, the CDR3 is TGTGCCAGCAGCTTAGTAGGCGGGGCTGGGGCCAACGTCCTGACTTTC. Residues: CASSLVGGAGANVLTF.

This clonotype was counted at least ten times. The chain combines TRBV20-1 with TRBJ2-5; 9 bases align to TRBD1. J lost 4 bases, V lost 6 bases, and 6 bases had no gene match. CDR3 size: 13 residues. The germline CDR1 and CDR2 sequences are DFQATT and SNEGSKA (reference sequence). CDR3 sequence reads: CSAPGQGRETQYF. The CDR3 region has the DNA TGCAGTGCCCCCGGACAGGGGAGAGAGACCCAGTACTTC.

This clonotype has just a few counts. This chain links TRBV6-1 with TRBJ2-7; maybe TRBD2 (6 bases). Trimming left V 4 bases short and J 3 bases short, with 13 bases between. CDR3 length: 14 amino acids. CDR1 is MNHNS, CDR2 SASEGT, per germline. As DNA, the CDR3 is TGTGCCAGCAGTGGGGACTGGCCACTCTACGAGCAGTACTTC. This gives the protein CASSGDWPLYEQYF.

This clonotype was found a few times. The V gene is TRBV7-2, the J gene TRBJ1-1; D is perhaps TRBD1 (5 bases). Deletions cut 7 bases from V and 0 bases from J, with 9 bases between. CDR3 length: 13 residues. CDR1 is SGHTA, CDR2 FQGNSA, per germline. The DNA of the CDR3 is TGTGCCAGCAACAGGTTTATGAACACTGAAGCTTTCTTT. Its protein product is CASNRFMNTEAFF.

The chain recombines TRBV20-1 with TRBJ2-7; TRBD2 aligns across 10 bases. There are 15 residues in the CDR3. V lost 0 bases, J lost 3 bases, and 5 bases stayed unmatched. From germline, CDR1 is DFQATT and CDR2 SNEGSKA (reference sequence). The CDR3 is CSARDASGSGYEQYF. The CDR3 region has the DNA TGCAGTGCTAGAGATGCTAGCGGGAGCGGCTACGAGCAGTACTTC.

The table lists this clonotype with a few counts. The chain joins TRBV7-9 to TRBJ2-5; 11 bases agree with TRBD1. Germline V gives CDR1 SEHNR, CDR2 FQNEAQ (reference sequence). The CDR3 is made up of 16 amino acids. Trimming at V came to 5 bases and at J to 4 bases, leaving 9 bases not matched to a gene. The CDR3 spells CASSPQGQGGGETQYF. The CDR3 nucleotides are TGTGCCAGCAGCCCCCAGGGACAGGGGGGTGGAGAGACCCAGTACTTC.

This chain connects TRBV18 to TRBJ1-1, with D hard to call. Trimming pared 6 bases from V and 0 bases from J, leaving 17 bases between. Germline loops: CDR1 KGHSH, CDR2 LQKENI. This CDR3 region has 16 residues. The CDR3 loop reads CASSPPSLGMNTEAFF. The CDR3 nucleotides read TGTGCCAGCTCGCCCCCGTCGCTGGGCATGAACACTGAAGCTTTCTTT.

This clonotype was counted between two and nine times. The chain carries TRBV4-3 and TRBJ1-2, with D uncertain. Germline V gene lookup returns CDR1 LGHNA and CDR2 YSLEER. This CDR3 region has 15 residues. Trimming pared 0 bases from V and 8 bases from J, leaving 16 bases between. The CDR3 sequence is CASSQDWGKGGGYTF. CDR3 nucleotides: TGCGCCAGCAGCCAAGATTGGGGTAAGGGTGGCGGCTACACCTTC.

This clonotype was observed a handful of times. In nucleotides, the CDR3 is TGTGCCAGCAGTGATTCATTCCTCACCCGCAACACTGAAGCTTTCTTT. Amino acid sequence: CASSDSFLTRNTEAFF. The chain is built from TRBV25-1 and TRBJ1-1; D not resolved. The ends were cut back, 3 bases at V and 2 bases at J, with 16 bases in the middle. The CDR3 sequence is 16 residues long. CDR1 is MGHDK and CDR2 is SYGVNS in the germline V gene. The whole variable domain, remainder taken from reference TRBV25-1 and TRBJ1-1, is EADIYQTPRYLVIGTGKKITLECSQTMGHDKMYWYQQDPGMELHLIHYSYGVNSTEKGDLSSESTVSRIRTEHFPLTLESARPSHTSQYLCASSDSFLTRNTEAFFGQGTRLTVV.

A few counts support this clonotype. This chain uses TRBV12-3 or TRBV12-4 with TRBJ2-5, with TRBD2 matching over 7 bases. V trimming: 8 bases; J trimming: 4 bases; junction bases outside the gene matches: 7. The CDR3 loop spans 13 amino acids. The CDR3 nucleotides are TGTGCCAGCCAGCGGGAAGGAGGAGAGACCCAGTACTTC. The encoded protein is CASQREGGETQYF.

Ten or more counts support this clonotype. This chain uses TRBV10-1 with TRBJ1-5; 8 nucleotides line up with TRBD1. Germline CDR1 WNHNN, CDR2 SYGVQD (reference sequence). The CDR3 has 15 amino acids. Trimming took 1 base from V and 6 from J; bases not matched to a gene: 5. The CDR3 loop reads CASSELGQVRQPQHF. Here the CDR3 DNA reads TGCGCCAGCAGTGAGTTGGGACAGGTACGTCAGCCCCAGCATTTT.

This chain joins TRBV6-1 and TRBJ1-5; possible D gene TRBD1, 6 bases. The V end lost 10 bases, the J end lost 2 bases, and 30 bases lay between the germline ends. This CDR3 has 19 residues. Germline loops: CDR1 MNHNS, CDR2 SASEGT. This CDR3 reads CATRALGQNLARGNQPQHF. CDR3 bases: TGTGCCACACGGGCTCTTGGACAGAATCTCGCGAGGGGCAATCAGCCCCAGCATTTT.

This clonotype was picked up a small number of times. The V call is TRBV4-3, the J call TRBJ2-7, with TRBD2 matching over 13 bases. The CDR3 totals 15 residues. J was trimmed by 7 bases and V by 4 bases; bases with no gene match: 7. Germline CDR1 LGHNA, CDR2 YSLEER. Written as DNA, the CDR3 is TGCGCCAGCAGCCGAGGGACTAGCGGGGAAGGTGAGCAGTACTTC. Translating gives CASSRGTSGEGEQYF.

This clonotype was seen only a few times. This chain links TRBV6-2 or TRBV6-3 with TRBJ1-1; D unclear. The CDR3 has 16 residues. Germline values: CDR1 MNHEY, CDR2 SVGEGT. Trimming removed 0 bases from V and 1 base from J, with 12 bases in between. This CDR3 is CASSYSERVQNTEAFF. CDR3 nucleotides: TGTGCCAGCAGTTACTCGGAGAGGGTTCAGAACACTGAAGCTTTCTTT.

The rearrangement uses TRBV7-2 and TRBJ1-2, with D perhaps TRBD1 (5 bases). Deletions cut 5 bases from V and 2 bases from J, with 15 bases between. This CDR3 has 15 residues. Germline CDR1 SGHTA, CDR2 FQGNSA. The CDR3 reads CASSPRARENYGYTF. Written as DNA, the CDR3 is TGTGCCAGCAGCCCGAGAGCCAGGGAAAACTATGGCTACACCTTC.

The table lists this clonotype with a few counts. This chain links TRBV6-2 or TRBV6-3 with TRBJ2-1; unclear D gene. The V gene lost 2 bases and the J gene lost 9 bases, with 8 bases spanning the gap. The CDR3 sequence is 12 residues long. In germline, CDR1 is MNHEY, CDR2 SVGEGT. CDR3 region: CASSYPPTEQFF. The CDR3 DNA follows: TGTGCCAGCAGTTACCCCCCGACTGAGCAGTTCTTC.